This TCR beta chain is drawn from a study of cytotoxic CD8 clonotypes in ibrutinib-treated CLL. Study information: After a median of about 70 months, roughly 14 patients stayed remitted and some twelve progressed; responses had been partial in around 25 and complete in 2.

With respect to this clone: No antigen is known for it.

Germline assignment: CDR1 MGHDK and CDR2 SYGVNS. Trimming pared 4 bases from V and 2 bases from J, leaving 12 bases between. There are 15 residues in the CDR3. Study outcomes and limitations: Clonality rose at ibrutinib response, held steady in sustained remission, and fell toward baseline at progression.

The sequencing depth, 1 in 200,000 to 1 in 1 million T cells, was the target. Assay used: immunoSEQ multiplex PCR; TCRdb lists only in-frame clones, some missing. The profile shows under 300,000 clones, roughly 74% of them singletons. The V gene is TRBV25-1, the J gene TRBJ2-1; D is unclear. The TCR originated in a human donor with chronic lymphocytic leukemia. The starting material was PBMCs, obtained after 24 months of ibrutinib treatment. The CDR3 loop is CASSVSDNPYNEQFF. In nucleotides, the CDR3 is TGTGCCAGCAGTGTGTCTGACAATCCCTACAATGAGCAGTTCTTC.